Sequencing of this T cell receptor beta chain was carried out in a study of beta chain features in type 1 diabetes. Study-wide background: When patients were set against healthy donors, age, gender and cell yields were similar.

The CDR3 consists of 14 residues. Germline CDR1 SQVTM, CDR2 ANQGSEA. V lost 4 bases and J 3 bases, leaving 16 bases between the germline ends. The sequenced template was cDNA made from the entire isolated RNA. Profiling relied on immunoSEQ multiplex PCR, and the TCRdb table lists in-frame clones only, not all of them. Of under 70,000 clones in the sample, under 75% were seen once. Study results and limitations: Equally in patients and controls, PCR might preferentially amplify shorter templates. Any HLA-type effect on TCRB rearrangement remained unresolved here. Shorter TCRB CDR3s, moderately but significantly so, were found in Type 1 diabetes patients in all four CD4+ subsets.

Concerning this clone itself: The antigen remains unidentified.

Stem cell-like memory, regulatory, central memory and naive CD4+ cells were sorted via CD45RO/CCR7/CD25/CD127/CD95/CD27. This sequence was found in a woman aged 25-40 years with type 1 diabetes. Sequencing was carried out using stem cell memory CD4+ T cells from blood. The chain combines TRBV29-1 with TRBJ2-7, with a tentative D call TRBD1 (6 bases). The CDR3 DNA follows: TGCAGCGTTGTCGAGGCGGACAGATACTACGAGCAGTACTTC. Translating gives CSVVEADRYYEQYF.